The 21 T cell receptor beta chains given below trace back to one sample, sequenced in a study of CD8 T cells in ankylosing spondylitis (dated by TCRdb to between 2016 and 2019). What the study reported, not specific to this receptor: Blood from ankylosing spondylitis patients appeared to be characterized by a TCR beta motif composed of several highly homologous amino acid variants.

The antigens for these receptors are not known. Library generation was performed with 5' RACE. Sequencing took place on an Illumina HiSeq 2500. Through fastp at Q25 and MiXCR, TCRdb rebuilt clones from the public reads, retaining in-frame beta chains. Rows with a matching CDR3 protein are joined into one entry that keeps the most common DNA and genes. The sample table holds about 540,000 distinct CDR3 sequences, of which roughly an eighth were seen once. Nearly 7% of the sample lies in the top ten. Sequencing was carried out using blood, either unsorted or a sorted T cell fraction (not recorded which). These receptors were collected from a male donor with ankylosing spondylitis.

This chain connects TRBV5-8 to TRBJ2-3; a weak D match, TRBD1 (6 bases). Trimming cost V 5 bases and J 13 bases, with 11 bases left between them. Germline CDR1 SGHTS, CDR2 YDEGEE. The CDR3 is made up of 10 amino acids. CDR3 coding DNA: TGTGCCAGCAGACGGGGACAAAAGTATTTT. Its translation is CASRRGQKYF.

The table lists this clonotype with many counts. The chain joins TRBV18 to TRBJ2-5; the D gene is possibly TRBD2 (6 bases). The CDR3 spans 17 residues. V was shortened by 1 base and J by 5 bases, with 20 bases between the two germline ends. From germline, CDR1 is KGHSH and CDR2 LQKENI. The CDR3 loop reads CASSPQGGSGRSETQYF. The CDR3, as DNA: TGTGCCAGCTCACCACAGGGAGGCAGCGGGCGGTCGGAGACCCAGTACTTC.

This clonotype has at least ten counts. CDR3 nucleotide sequence: TGCGCCAGCTCTCGATCAGGGGGCGAGGATGAAGCTTTCTTT. Protein sequence: CASSRSGGEDEAFF. The chain recombines TRBV5-1 with TRBJ1-1, with 8 bases fitting TRBD1. The CDR3 extends over 14 amino acids. Germline-derived CDR1 and CDR2 are SGHRS and YFSETQ. The J segment lost 7 bases and the V segment lost 7 bases, leaving 12 bases of the junction unmatched. Supplemented by reference TRBV5-1 and TRBJ1-1, the full variable domain reads KAGVTQTPRYLIKTRGQQVTLSCSPISGHRSVSWYQQTPGQGLQFLFEYFSETQRNKGNFPGRFSGRQFSNSRSEMNVSTLELGDSALYLCASSRSGGEDEAFFGQGTRLTVV.

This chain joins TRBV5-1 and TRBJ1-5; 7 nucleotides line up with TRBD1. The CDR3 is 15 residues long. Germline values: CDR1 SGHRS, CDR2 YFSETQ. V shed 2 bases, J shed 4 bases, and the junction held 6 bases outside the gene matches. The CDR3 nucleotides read TGCGCCAGCAGCTTTACGACAGGGTCTAATCAGCCCCAGCATTTT. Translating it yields CASSFTTGSNQPQHF.

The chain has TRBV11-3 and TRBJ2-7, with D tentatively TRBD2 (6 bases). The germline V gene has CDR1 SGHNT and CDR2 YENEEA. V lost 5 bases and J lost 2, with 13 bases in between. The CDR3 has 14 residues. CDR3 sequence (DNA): TGTGCCAGCAGCATCGACGGGGGACCCTACGAGCAGTACTTC. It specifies CASSIDGGPYEQYF.

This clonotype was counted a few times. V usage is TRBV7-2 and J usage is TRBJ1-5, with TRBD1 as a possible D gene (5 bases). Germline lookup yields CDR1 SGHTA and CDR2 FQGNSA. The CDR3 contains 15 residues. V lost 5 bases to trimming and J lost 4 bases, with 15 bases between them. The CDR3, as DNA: TGTGCCAGCAGCCTGACAGTGGCCGGGAATCAGCCCCAGCATTTT. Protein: CASSLTVAGNQPQHF.

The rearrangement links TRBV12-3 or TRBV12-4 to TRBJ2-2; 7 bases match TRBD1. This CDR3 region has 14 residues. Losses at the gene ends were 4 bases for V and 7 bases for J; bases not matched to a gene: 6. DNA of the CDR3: TGTGCCAGCAGTTCGACAGGGTTAGACGGGGAGCTGTTTTTT. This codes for CASSSTGLDGELFF.

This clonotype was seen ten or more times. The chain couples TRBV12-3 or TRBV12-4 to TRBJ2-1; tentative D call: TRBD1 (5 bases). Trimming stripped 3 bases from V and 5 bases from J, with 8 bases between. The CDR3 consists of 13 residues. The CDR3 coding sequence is TGTGCCAGCAGTTTTACAGGAAACAATGAGCAGTTCTTC. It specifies CASSFTGNNEQFF.

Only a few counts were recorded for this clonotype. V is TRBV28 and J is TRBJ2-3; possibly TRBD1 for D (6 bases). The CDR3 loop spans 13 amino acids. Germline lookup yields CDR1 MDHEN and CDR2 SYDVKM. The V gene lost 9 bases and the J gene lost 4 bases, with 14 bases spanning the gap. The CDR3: CASITPGADTQYF. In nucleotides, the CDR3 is TGTGCCAGTATTACGCCAGGGGCAGATACGCAGTATTTT. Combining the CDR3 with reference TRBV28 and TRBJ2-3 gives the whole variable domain DVKVTQSSRYLVKRTGEKVFLECVQDMDHENMFWYRQDPGLGLRLIYFSYDVKMKEKGDIPEGYSVSREKKERFSLILESASTNQTSMYLCASITPGADTQYFGPGTRLTVL.

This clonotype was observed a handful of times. CDR3 sequence (DNA): TGTGCCACCAGCCCCGGGGCTTTTAGCGCCGGGGAGCTGTTTTTT. This codes for CATSPGAFSAGELFF. This chain joins TRBV15 and TRBJ2-2, with D possibly being TRBD1 or TRBD2 (5 bases each). In germline, CDR1 is LNHNV, CDR2 YYDKDF (reference sequence). V lost 5 bases, J lost 6 bases, and 16 bases lay in between. The CDR3 is 15 amino acids.

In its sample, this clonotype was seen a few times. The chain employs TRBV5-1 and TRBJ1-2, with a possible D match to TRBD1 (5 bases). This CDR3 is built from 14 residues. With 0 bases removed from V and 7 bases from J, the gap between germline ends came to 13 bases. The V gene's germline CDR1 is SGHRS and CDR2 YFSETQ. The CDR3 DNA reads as TGCGCCAGCAGCTTGGAGGCGGGGCCGAGTGGCTACACCTTC. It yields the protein CASSLEAGPSGYTF. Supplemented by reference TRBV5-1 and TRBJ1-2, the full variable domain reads KAGVTQTPRYLIKTRGQQVTLSCSPISGHRSVSWYQQTPGQGLQFLFEYFSETQRNKGNFPGRFSGRQFSNSRSEMNVSTLELGDSALYLCASSLEAGPSGYTFGSGTRLTVV.

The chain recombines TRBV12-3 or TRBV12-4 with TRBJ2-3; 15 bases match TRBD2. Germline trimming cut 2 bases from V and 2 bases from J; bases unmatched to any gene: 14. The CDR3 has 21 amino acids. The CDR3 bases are TGTGCCAGCAGTTTAAGGCCCGGGACTAGCGGGAGGAGGGACTACACAGATACGCAGTATTTT. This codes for CASSLRPGTSGRRDYTDTQYF.

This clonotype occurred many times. The CDR3 loop is CASSLTSRETQYF. In DNA form, the CDR3 reads TGCGCCAGCAGCTTGACTAGCCGGGAGACCCAGTACTTC. The rearrangement uses TRBV5-1 and TRBJ2-5, with a possible D match to TRBD2 (6 bases). The CDR3 consists of 13 residues. In germline, CDR1 is SGHRS, CDR2 YFSETQ. V lost 1 base and J lost 5, with 9 bases in between. The variable domain in full, with the rest retrieved from reference TRBV5-1 and TRBJ2-5, is KAGVTQTPRYLIKTRGQQVTLSCSPISGHRSVSWYQQTPGQGLQFLFEYFSETQRNKGNFPGRFSGRQFSNSRSEMNVSTLELGDSALYLCASSLTSRETQYFGPGTRLLVL.

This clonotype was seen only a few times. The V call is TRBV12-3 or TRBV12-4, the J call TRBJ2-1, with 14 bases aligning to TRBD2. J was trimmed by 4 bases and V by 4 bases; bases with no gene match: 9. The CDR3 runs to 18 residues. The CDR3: CASSSSGTSGRAYNEQFF. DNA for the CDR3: TGTGCCAGCAGTTCCAGCGGGACTAGCGGGAGAGCATACAATGAGCAGTTCTTC.

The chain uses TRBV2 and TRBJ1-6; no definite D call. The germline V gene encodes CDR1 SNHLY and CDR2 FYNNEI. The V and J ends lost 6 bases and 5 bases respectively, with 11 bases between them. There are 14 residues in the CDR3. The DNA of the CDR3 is TGTGCCAGCAGGGGGATGAGCAATAATTCACCCCTCCACTTT. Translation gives CASRGMSNNSPLHF.

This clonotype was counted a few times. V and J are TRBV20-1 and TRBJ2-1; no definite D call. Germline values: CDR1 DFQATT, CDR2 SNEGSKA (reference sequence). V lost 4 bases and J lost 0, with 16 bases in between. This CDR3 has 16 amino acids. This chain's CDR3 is CSATDPRTSSYNEQFF. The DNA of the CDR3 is TGCAGTGCTACTGACCCGAGAACAAGCTCCTACAATGAGCAGTTCTTC.

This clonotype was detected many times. The CDR3 spells CASSPNSEYGYTF. The CDR3 region has the DNA TGTGCCAGCTCACCCAACAGTGAGTATGGCTACACCTTC. This chain uses TRBV18 with TRBJ1-2; no firm D call. V dropped 3 bases and J dropped 5 bases, with 10 bases sitting between them. Germline loops: CDR1 KGHSH, CDR2 LQKENI. The CDR3 totals 13 residues.

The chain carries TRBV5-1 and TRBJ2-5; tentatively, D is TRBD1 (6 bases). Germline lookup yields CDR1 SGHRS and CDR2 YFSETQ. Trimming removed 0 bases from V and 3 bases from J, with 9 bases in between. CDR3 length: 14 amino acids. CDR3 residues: CASSLGGREETQYF. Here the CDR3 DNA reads TGCGCCAGCAGCTTGGGGGGGCGGGAAGAGACCCAGTACTTC. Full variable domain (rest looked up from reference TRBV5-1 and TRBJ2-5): KAGVTQTPRYLIKTRGQQVTLSCSPISGHRSVSWYQQTPGQGLQFLFEYFSETQRNKGNFPGRFSGRQFSNSRSEMNVSTLELGDSALYLCASSLGGREETQYFGPGTRLLVL.

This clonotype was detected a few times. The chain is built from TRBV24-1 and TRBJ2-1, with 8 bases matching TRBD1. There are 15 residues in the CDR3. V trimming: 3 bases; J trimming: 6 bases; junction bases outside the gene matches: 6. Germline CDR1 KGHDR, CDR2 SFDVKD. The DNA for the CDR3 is TGTGCCACCAGTGATCCTCAGGGGGCTGGCAATGAGCAGTTCTTC. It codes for CATSDPQGAGNEQFF.

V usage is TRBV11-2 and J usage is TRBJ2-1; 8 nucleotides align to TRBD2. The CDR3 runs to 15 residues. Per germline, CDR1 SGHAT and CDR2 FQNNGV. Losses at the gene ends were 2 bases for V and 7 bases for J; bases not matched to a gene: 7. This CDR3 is CASSLTSGRLNEQFF. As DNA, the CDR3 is TGTGCCAGCAGCTTAACCAGCGGGAGATTGAATGAGCAGTTCTTC. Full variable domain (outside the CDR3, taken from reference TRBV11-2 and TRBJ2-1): EAGVAQSPRYKIIEKRQSVAFWCNPISGHATLYWYQQILGQGPKLLIQFQNNGVVDDSQLPKDRFSAERLKGVDSTLKIQPAKLEDSAVYLCASSLTSGRLNEQFFGPGTRLTVL.

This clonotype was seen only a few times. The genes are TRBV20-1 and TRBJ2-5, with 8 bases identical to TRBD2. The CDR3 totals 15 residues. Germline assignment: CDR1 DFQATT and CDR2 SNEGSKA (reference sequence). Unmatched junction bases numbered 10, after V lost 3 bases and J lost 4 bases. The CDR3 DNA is TGCAGTGCTAGCGACACCGGGACTAGTCGAGAGACCCAGTACTTC. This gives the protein CSASDTGTSRETQYF.